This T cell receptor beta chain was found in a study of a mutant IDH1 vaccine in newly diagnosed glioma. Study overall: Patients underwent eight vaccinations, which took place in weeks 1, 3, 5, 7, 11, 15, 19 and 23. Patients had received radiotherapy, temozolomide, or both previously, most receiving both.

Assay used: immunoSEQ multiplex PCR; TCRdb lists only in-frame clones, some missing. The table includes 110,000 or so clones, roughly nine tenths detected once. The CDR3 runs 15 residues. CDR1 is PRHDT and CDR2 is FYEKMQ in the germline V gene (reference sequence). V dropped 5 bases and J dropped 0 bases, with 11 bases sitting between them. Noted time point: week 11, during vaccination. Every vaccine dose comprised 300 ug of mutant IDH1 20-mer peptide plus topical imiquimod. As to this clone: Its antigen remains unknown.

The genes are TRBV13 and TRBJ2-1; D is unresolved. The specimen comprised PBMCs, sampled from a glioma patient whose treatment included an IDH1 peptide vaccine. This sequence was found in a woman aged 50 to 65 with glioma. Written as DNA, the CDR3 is TGTGCCAGCAGCCCCCCTGCGAGCTCCTACAATGAGCAGTTCTTC. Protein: CASSPPASSYNEQFF. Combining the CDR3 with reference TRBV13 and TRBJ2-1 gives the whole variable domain AAGVIQSPRHLIKEKRETATLKCYPIPRHDTVYWYQQGPGQDPQFLISFYEKMQSDKGSIPDRFSAQQFSDYHSELNMSSLELGDSALYFCASSPPASSYNEQFFGPGTRLTVL.